Sequencing of this TCR beta chain was carried out in a study of blood T cells in healthy people across ages. Regarding the study as a whole: Per million T cells, the diversity of TCR beta decreased roughly linearly as age advanced. The study found more naive CD4+ cells and higher diversity in long-lived than aged donors.

This clonotype occurred a few times. Its antigen remains unidentified. Germline V gene lookup returns CDR1 SGDLS and CDR2 YYNGEE. V lost 4 bases and J lost 3, with 14 bases in between. CDR3 size: 14 residues. Combining a sample-barcoded 5' primer with a J-beta primer mix, a second PCR ran for roughly 6 to 11 cycles. MiXCR, run by TCRdb on the 5' RACE reads, gives a single entry per CDR3 protein. The profile shows roughly 1,500,000 distinct CDR3 sequences, 30% to 40% of them singletons. The rearrangement uses TRBV9 and TRBJ2-7; D ambiguous. This receptor was obtained from a woman in her twenties or thirties in good health. The sequenced sample consisted of blood. CDR3 bases: TGTGCCAGCAGCCTCTCCAGTTTTGGCTACGAGCAGTACTTC. Translated, it gives CASSLSSFGYEQYF.